Below, 7 T cell receptor beta chains from the same sample are listed, as sequenced in a study of control samples from healthy donors and cancer patients. The repertoire was sequenced with immunoSEQ multiplex PCR; TCRdb's copy has only in-frame clones and lacks some. The sample contains 73,000 or so clones, about 90% of which appear only once. Sequenced: blood. All receptors derive from a woman in her forties or fifties in good health.

This clone turned up a few times. This chain connects TRBV29-1 to TRBJ1-2; TRBD1 agrees at 7 bases. Germline CDR1 and CDR2: SQVTM and ANQGSEA. The junction had 10 bases not matched to a gene; V was cut back by 4 bases and J by 5 bases. The CDR3 length is 14 residues. As DNA, the CDR3 is TGCAGCGTTGTAACGGGGGGCAGGGGGTATGGCTACACCTTC. Translating it yields CSVVTGGRGYGYTF.

This clone showed up just once. V and J are TRBV5-1 and TRBJ1-2, with D possibly being TRBD1 (5 bases). CDR1 SGHRS and CDR2 YFSETQ come from the germline V gene. The V end was cut by 0 bases, the J end by 13 bases, with 13 bases between. This CDR3 is built from 12 residues. CDR3 nucleotide sequence: TGCGCCAGCAGCTTGGCAGGCTGGGGGTGCACCTTC. Amino acid sequence: CASSLAGWGCTF.

This chain connects TRBV30 to TRBJ1-4, with D maybe TRBD1 (6 bases). Trimming stripped 0 bases from V and 7 bases from J, with 15 bases between. Germline V gene lookup returns CDR1 GTSNPN and CDR2 SVGIG (reference sequence). The CDR3 runs 15 residues. CDR3 coding DNA: TGTGCCTGGAGTGTAGGGGGGGGAAAGGGTGAAAAACTGTTTTTT. Translation gives CAWSVGGGKGEKLFF.

This clone was seen only a few times. V gene TRBV27 combines with J gene TRBJ1-2; 9 bases agree with TRBD1. Germline trimming cut 6 bases from V and 7 bases from J; bases unmatched to any gene: 15. Germline V gene sequence: CDR1 MNHEY, CDR2 SMNVEV (reference sequence). The CDR3 has 16 residues. This CDR3 reads CASSRDPLQGATGYTF. CDR3 bases: TGTGCCAGCAGCCGCGACCCATTACAGGGGGCGACTGGCTACACCTTC.

CDR3 protein: CASSLDGFPLYNEQFF. The CDR3 region has the DNA TGTGCCAGCAGTTTAGACGGGTTCCCCCTGTACAATGAGCAGTTCTTC. This rearrangement joins TRBV28 to TRBJ2-1; D not certain. With 2 bases removed from V and 4 bases from J, the gap between germline ends came to 15 bases. Germline V gene lookup returns CDR1 MDHEN and CDR2 SYDVKM. The CDR3 consists of 16 residues.

The chain uses TRBV28 and TRBJ1-1; the D is unclear. CDR3 length equals 13 residues. Germline V gives CDR1 MDHEN, CDR2 SYDVKM. The ends were cut back, 2 bases at V and 3 bases at J, with 7 bases in the middle. The CDR3 spells CASSLQDYTEAFF. Here the CDR3 DNA reads TGTGCCAGCAGTTTACAGGATTACACTGAAGCTTTCTTT.

This clone was seen a single time. The genes are TRBV7-9 and TRBJ1-1; the D is unclear. In germline, CDR1 is SEHNR, CDR2 FQNEAQ (reference sequence). The CDR3 sequence is 16 residues long. Trimming left V 5 bases short and J 0 bases short, with 16 bases between. CDR3 amino acids: CASSPQEGPMNTEAFF. DNA for the CDR3: TGTGCCAGCAGCCCCCAGGAAGGGCCCATGAACACTGAAGCTTTCTTT.